Shown below are 28 T cell receptor beta chains from a single sample sequenced in a study of cytotoxic CD8 clonotypes in ibrutinib-treated CLL (dated by TCRdb to the early 2020s). The time point label, read with the paper, signifies: roughly 23 months on ibrutinib. Libraries were made using the immunoSEQ multiplex PCR assay. Sourced from immuneACCESS, this table was stored by TCRdb with only in-frame sequences that have V and J called. A share of the clones is absent; for the studies checked, an unresolved V gene accounts for under half, and the remainder has no known explanation. The sample table holds fewer than 150,000 clones, of which 84% were seen once. The biggest ten clones account for 2.5% to 3.5% of the sample. This specimen consisted of PBMCs, obtained after 24 months of ibrutinib treatment. Receptors originate from a human donor with chronic lymphocytic leukemia.

V and J are TRBV6-5 and TRBJ2-7; D possibly corresponds to TRBD1 (6 bases). V was shortened by 0 bases and J by 6 bases, with 15 bases between the two germline ends. The CDR3 runs 15 residues. The germline CDR1 and CDR2 sequences are MNHEY and SVGAGI. The CDR3 sequence: CASSYSSRGPGEQYF. CDR3 bases: TGTGCCAGCAGTTACTCGAGCAGGGGACCGGGCGAGCAGTACTTC.

This chain uses TRBV7-9 with TRBJ1-1; a weak D match, TRBD1 (6 bases). The V end lost 5 bases, the J end lost 7 bases, and 20 bases lay between the germline ends. CDR3 length: 15 amino acids. The germline CDR1 and CDR2 sequences are SEHNR and FQNEAQ (reference sequence). CDR3 loop: CASSPIIMGAGEAFF. Written as DNA, the CDR3 is TGTGCCAGCAGCCCGATAATAATGGGGGCTGGTGAAGCTTTCTTT.

This clone was detected once. The chain couples TRBV15 to TRBJ2-4; D is perhaps TRBD1 (6 bases). There are 15 residues in the CDR3. V was clipped by 5 bases and J by 3 bases, with 14 bases between them. Germline loops: CDR1 LNHNV, CDR2 YYDKDF (reference sequence). Here the CDR3 reads CATSQQGSGKNIQYF. The DNA for the CDR3 is TGTGCCACCAGCCAGCAGGGGTCGGGCAAAAACATTCAGTACTTC.

The rearrangement uses TRBV19 and TRBJ1-2; D remains ambiguous. The germline CDR1 and CDR2 sequences are LNHDA and SQIVND (reference sequence). V was clipped by 0 bases and J by 5 bases, with 13 bases between them. The CDR3 totals 15 residues. CDR3 in DNA: TGTGCCAGTAGTATAGACAACAGACCCATTTATGGCTACACCTTC. Amino acids: CASSIDNRPIYGYTF.

The gene calls are TRBV5-6 and TRBJ2-3; 8 bases agree with TRBD1. The V and J ends lost 1 base and 7 bases, in that order; junction bases with no gene match: 11. The CDR3 contains 16 residues. Germline V gene lookup returns CDR1 SGHDT and CDR2 YYEEEE. In nucleotides, the CDR3 is TGTGCCAGCAGCTTGAGTGCAGGGGGCTATTTAAATACGCAGTATTTT. Translated: CASSLSAGGYLNTQYF.

The chain couples TRBV9 to TRBJ2-1; 13 nucleotides match TRBD2. CDR3 length equals 16 residues. The ends lost 4 bases at V and 10 bases at J; junction bases unmatched: 11. CDR1 SGDLS and CDR2 YYNGEE come from the germline V gene. The CDR3 DNA reads TGTGCCAGCAGCCCCCGACTAGCGGGGGGCCGACTAGAGCAGTTCTTC. It is translated as CASSPRLAGGRLEQFF.

J is TRBJ2-1 and V is TRBV29-1; TRBD1 might be the D (5 bases). Germline-derived CDR1 and CDR2 are SQVTM and ANQGSEA. Trimming shortened V by 4 bases and J by 7 bases, and 8 bases separated the two germline ends. The CDR3 sequence is 11 residues long. This CDR3 is CSVGGRNEQFF. CDR3 bases: TGCAGCGTTGGGGGCCGAAATGAGCAGTTCTTC.

The chain combines TRBV28 with TRBJ1-5; 9 bases align to TRBD1. Per germline, CDR1 MDHEN and CDR2 SYDVKM. The CDR3 consists of 16 residues. With V trimmed by 3 bases and J by 7 bases, 10 bases remained unmatched. The CDR3 loop reads CASSFRGTGKNQPQHF. Here the CDR3 DNA reads TGTGCCAGCAGTTTCCGGGGGACAGGGAAAAACCAGCCCCAGCATTTT.

The gene calls are TRBV5-4 and TRBJ2-2, with 11 bases that match TRBD2. CDR3 length: 16 amino acids. V lost 0 bases, J lost 7 bases, and 5 bases stayed unmatched. CDR1 and CDR2 from the germline V gene are SGHNT and YYREEE (reference sequence). CDR3 sequence (DNA): TGTGCCAGCAGCTTGGGGCTAGCGGGGGGTTACGGGGAGCTGTTTTTT. Amino acids: CASSLGLAGGYGELFF.

The chain has TRBV11-2 and TRBJ2-7; no firm D call. This CDR3 spans 12 amino acids. The germline V and J ends were trimmed by 3 bases and 3 bases, with 6 bases remaining between them. Germline assignment: CDR1 SGHAT and CDR2 FQNNGV. The CDR3 protein is CASSFRLYEQYF. The CDR3 region has the DNA TGTGCCAGCAGCTTTCGCCTCTACGAGCAGTACTTC.

CDR3 in DNA: TGCGCCAGCAGCCAATCGGGGGGAATGGGCTATGGCTACACCTTC. This codes for CASSQSGGMGYGYTF. The chain recombines TRBV4-3 with TRBJ1-2; maybe TRBD1 (5 bases). Germline V gene sequence: CDR1 LGHNA, CDR2 YSLEER. The CDR3 has 15 amino acids. Trimming shortened V by 2 bases and J by 4 bases, and 14 bases separated the two germline ends.

This clone was detected once. The genes are TRBV9 and TRBJ1-3; D is ambiguous. The ends were cut back, 4 bases at V and 0 bases at J, with 14 bases in the middle. The CDR3 has 16 residues. CDR1 is SGDLS, CDR2 YYNGEE, per germline. The DNA for the CDR3 is TGTGCCAGCAGCCCCCCGGGAGATAACTCTGGAAACACCATATATTTT. It codes for CASSPPGDNSGNTIYF.

The genes are TRBV2 and TRBJ2-7; D not certain. V lost 7 bases to trimming and J lost 3 bases, with 16 bases between them. The CDR3 extends over 14 amino acids. CDR1 is SNHLY, CDR2 FYNNEI, per germline. CDR3 amino acids: CASKVSTTLYEQYF. As DNA, the CDR3 is TGTGCCAGCAAGGTCTCCACTACCCTCTACGAGCAGTACTTC.

The V call is TRBV2, the J call TRBJ1-4; D not resolved. This CDR3 has 13 amino acids. The ends were cut back, 5 bases at V and 4 bases at J, with 8 bases in the middle. The V gene's germline CDR1 is SNHLY and CDR2 FYNNEI. Here the CDR3 reads CASSREFNEKLFF. DNA of the CDR3: TGTGCCAGCAGTAGGGAATTTAATGAAAAACTGTTTTTT. Complete variable domain (other parts from reference TRBV2 and TRBJ1-4): EPEVTQTPSHQVTQMGQEVILRCVPISNHLYFYWYRQILGQKVEFLVSFYNNEISEKSEIFDDQFSVERPDGSNFTLKIRSTKLEDSAMYFCASSREFNEKLFFGSGTQLSVL.

The chain employs TRBV7-9 and TRBJ2-7; D is possibly TRBD2 (5 bases). Germline CDR1 reads SEHNR; CDR2 reads FQNEAQ (reference sequence). This CDR3 is 12 amino acids long. Trimming removed 0 bases at V and 5 bases at J, with 5 bases between. CDR3 in DNA: TGTGCCAGCAGCTTAGCCGGGGACGAGCAGTACTTC. Protein product: CASSLAGDEQYF.

The V gene is TRBV5-4, the J gene TRBJ1-1; D is perhaps TRBD1 (5 bases). Germline values: CDR1 SGHNT, CDR2 YYREEE (reference sequence). V lost 3 bases and J 0 bases, leaving 18 bases between the germline ends. CDR3 length: 17 amino acids. The CDR3 sequence: CASSSARDGRMNTEAFF. The CDR3, as DNA: TGTGCCAGCAGCTCAGCCCGGGACGGACGTATGAACACTGAAGCTTTCTTT.

V usage is TRBV9 and J usage is TRBJ1-2; no firm D call. From germline, CDR1 is SGDLS and CDR2 YYNGEE. The CDR3 sequence is 14 residues long. V dropped 0 bases and J dropped 5 bases, with 11 bases sitting between them. CDR3 region: CASSVGSQGYGYTF. The CDR3 region has the DNA TGTGCCAGCAGCGTAGGGAGTCAAGGGTATGGCTACACCTTC. Full variable domain (outside the CDR3, taken from reference TRBV9 and TRBJ1-2): DSGVTQTPKHLITATGQRVTLRCSPRSGDLSVYWYQQSLDQGLQFLIQYYNGEERAKGNILERFSAQQFPDLHSELNLSSLELGDSALYFCASSVGSQGYGYTFGSGTRLTVV.

This clone was counted between two and nine times. The junction departs from the called germline gene at one end, perhaps through a read error. The rearrangement links TRBV7-2 to TRBJ1-1; weak D call: TRBD1 (5 bases). Germline loops: CDR1 SGHTA, CDR2 FQGNSA. The CDR3 has 11 amino acids. CDR3 DNA: TGTGCCAGCAGCTTATTGTTAATAGGGGACTTT. Protein product: CASSLLLIGDF.

The rearrangement joins TRBV7-8 to TRBJ1-5, with 12 positions matching TRBD1. CDR3 length equals 15 residues. V trimming: 4 bases; J trimming: 5 bases; junction bases outside the gene matches: 3. Germline CDR1 SGHVS, CDR2 FQNEAQ. CDR3 sequence reads: CASSWGQGAYQPQHF. The CDR3, as DNA: TGTGCCAGCAGCTGGGGACAGGGGGCCTATCAGCCCCAGCATTTT.

The chain uses TRBV27 and TRBJ1-2, with 7 bases that match TRBD1. The CDR3 consists of 14 residues. J gave up 4 bases and V 5 bases, and 7 bases lay outside the gene matches. Germline loops: CDR1 MNHEY, CDR2 SMNVEV (reference sequence). CDR3 amino acids: CASSPGTDLYGYTF. CDR3 nucleotide sequence: TGTGCCAGCAGTCCTGGGACAGACCTCTATGGCTACACCTTC.

This rearrangement joins TRBV19 to TRBJ1-6, with no clear D. The CDR3 covers 13 residues. Germline V gives CDR1 LNHDA, CDR2 SQIVND (reference sequence). Trimming took 10 bases from V and 5 from J, leaving 12 bases between them. CDR3 in DNA: TGTGCCACCCAGGACGGGAATAATTCACCCCTCCACTTT. Amino acids: CATQDGNNSPLHF.

The chain carries TRBV9 and TRBJ2-2; D not certain. The CDR3 extends over 14 amino acids. Per the germline V gene, CDR1 is SGDLS and CDR2 is YYNGEE. Trimming took off 5 bases at V and 7 bases at J, with 15 bases between the two ends. The CDR3 loop is CASRKEAVGGELFF. CDR3 DNA sequence: TGTGCCAGCAGAAAAGAGGCGGTCGGCGGGGAGCTGTTTTTT.

The chain recombines TRBV9 with TRBJ2-2, with TRBD1 matching 8 bases. Losses at the gene ends were 4 bases for V and 0 bases for J; bases not matched to a gene: 5. The CDR3 loop spans 16 amino acids. Germline loops: CDR1 SGDLS, CDR2 YYNGEE. The CDR3 reads CASSTRQGTNTGELFF. The CDR3 DNA sequence: TGTGCCAGCAGCACCCGACAGGGGACGAACACCGGGGAGCTGTTTTTT.

The count of this clone is one. The chain joins TRBV2 to TRBJ2-7, with D unclear. Per germline, CDR1 SNHLY and CDR2 FYNNEI. This CDR3 contains 11 residues. Trimming cost V 8 bases and J 1 base, with 6 bases left between them. Here the CDR3 DNA reads TGTGCCAGCGGATCGTCCTACGAGCAGTACTTC. Protein sequence: CASGSSYEQYF. Looking up the rest from reference TRBV2 and TRBJ2-7 gives the full variable domain: EPEVTQTPSHQVTQMGQEVILRCVPISNHLYFYWYRQILGQKVEFLVSFYNNEISEKSEIFDDQFSVERPDGSNFTLKIRSTKLEDSAMYFCASGSSYEQYFGPGTRLTVT.

CDR3 region: CASSQERQSGNTIYF. CDR3 coding DNA: TGCGCCAGCAGCCAAGAACGGCAGTCTGGAAACACCATATATTTT. The chain couples TRBV4-1 to TRBJ1-3, with D uncertain. The germline V gene has CDR1 MGHRA and CDR2 YSYEKL. This CDR3 region has 15 residues. V was clipped by 0 bases and J by 1 base, with 7 bases between them.

The rearrangement uses TRBV27 and TRBJ1-5, with D possibly TRBD1 on 6 matching bases. There are 13 residues in the CDR3. The V gene's germline CDR1 is MNHEY and CDR2 SMNVEV (reference sequence). Trimming pared 6 bases from V and 8 bases from J, leaving 14 bases between. CDR3 in amino acids: CASSPRGGEPQHF. CDR3 bases: TGTGCCAGCAGCCCCAGGGGCGGAGAGCCCCAGCATTTT.

On this clone: The junction differs from germline at one of its ends, possibly a read error. The chain has TRBV10-1 and TRBJ2-1, with D possibly TRBD2 on 5 matching bases. Germline values: CDR1 WNHNN, CDR2 SYGVQD (reference sequence). This CDR3 has 16 amino acids. This CDR3 reads CASREFSVSAYNEQFF. In nucleotides, the CDR3 is TGCGCCAGCAGAGAGTTTAGCGTATCGGCCTACAATGAGCAGTTCTTC.

CDR3 in amino acids: CASSPGTGITGELFF. The CDR3 DNA follows: TGTGCCAGCAGCCCCGGGACAGGGATCACCGGGGAGCTGTTTTTT. This chain links TRBV5-4 with TRBJ2-2; 9 nucleotides match TRBD1. The junction had 5 bases not matched to a gene; V was cut back by 4 bases and J by 4 bases. The CDR3 is 15 amino acids. CDR1 SGHNT and CDR2 YYREEE come from the germline V gene (reference sequence).